A selection of T cell receptor beta chains follows, all from one sample in a study of T cell repertoires in cytomegalovirus infection. TCRdb ran MiXCR on the reads and lists one entry per CDR3 protein. The data hold around 430,000 distinct CDR3 sequences, with 40% to 50% observed a single time. Their antigens remain unidentified. This specimen consisted of cultured PBMCs, obtained from culture after CMV antigen stimulation. Receptors originate from a human donor in good health (CMV status not recorded). Some clones in this sample may be carry-over from other donors' samples. Each CDR3 is given with its conserved first and last residue. The order of the fields is D gene, J gene, clone size, V gene, CDR3 protein, CDR3 DNA. D genes are given only for firm matches. Only some rows state a clone size, as once, few, many or a class for expanded clones.

D: NA
J: TRBJ2-5
size: NA
V: TRBV12-3/TRBV12-4
CDR3: CASSFEPGLETQYF
DNA: TGTGCCAGCAGTTTTGAACCGGGGTTAGAGACCCAGTACTTC

D: TRBD1
J: TRBJ1-4
size: NA
V: TRBV7-2
CDR3: CASSRDRTNEKLFF
DNA: TGTGCCAGCAGCCGGGACAGGACTAATGAAAAACTGTTTTTT

D: NA
J: TRBJ2-7
size: NA
V: TRBV7-8
CDR3: CASSLAAPGTNLEYF
DNA: TGTGCCAGCAGCTTAGCCGCCCCCGGGACAAATCTGGAGTACTTC

D: NA
J: TRBJ2-7
size: few
V: TRBV4-1
CDR3: CASSYGGQSYEQYF
DNA: TGCGCCAGCAGCTACGGGGGACAGAGCTACGAGCAGTACTTC

D: NA
J: TRBJ2-1
size: few
V: TRBV7-2
CDR3: CASSPLDDGYNEQFF
DNA: TGTGCCAGCAGCCCACTAGACGACGGGTACAATGAGCAGTTCTTC

D: NA
J: TRBJ1-3
size: NA
V: TRBV20-1
CDR3: CSALGFSSGNTIYF
DNA: TGCAGTGCCCTGGGTTTCAGCTCTGGAAACACCATATATTTT

D: NA
J: TRBJ2-1
size: NA
V: TRBV19
CDR3: CASSIDGSRRVSSYNEQFF
DNA: TGTGCCAGTAGTATAGATGGGAGCCGCAGGGTCAGTTCCTACAATGAGCAGTTCTTC

D: TRBD2
J: TRBJ2-5
size: few
V: TRBV7-2
CDR3: CASSLVGIAGSWTQYF
DNA: TGTGCCAGCAGCTTAGTCGGAATAGCGGGGTCATGGACCCAGTACTTC

D: NA
J: TRBJ1-6
size: NA
V: TRBV27
CDR3: CASGAGALHF
DNA: TGTGCCAGCGGGGCAGGAGCCCTCCACTTT

D: NA
J: TRBJ1-2
size: NA
V: TRBV11-1
CDR3: CASSLVVRNYGYTF
DNA: TGTGCCAGCAGCTTAGTGGTCCGGAACTATGGCTACACCTTC

D: NA
J: TRBJ2-5
size: NA
V: TRBV20-1
CDR3: CSARGGGETQYF
DNA: TGCAGTGCTAGAGGAGGGGGAGAGACCCAGTACTTC

D: NA
J: TRBJ2-1
size: few
V: TRBV4-1
CDR3: CASSPDAVQRFF
DNA: TGCGCCAGCAGCCCCGACGCAGTCCAGAGATTCTTC

D: TRBD2
J: TRBJ2-1
size: many
V: TRBV7-9
CDR3: CASTSGLAVNEQFF
DNA: TGTGCCAGCACCTCGGGACTAGCGGTCAATGAGCAGTTCTTC

D: TRBD1
J: TRBJ1-2
size: NA
V: TRBV12-3/TRBV12-4
CDR3: CASSLGQGYNYGYTF
DNA: TGTGCCAGCAGTTTAGGACAGGGATATAACTATGGCTACACCTTC

D: NA
J: TRBJ1-4
size: few
V: TRBV6-5
CDR3: CASSRDRNEKLFF
DNA: TGTGCCAGCAGTAGAGACAGGAATGAAAAACTGTTTTTT

D: TRBD2
J: TRBJ2-3
size: NA
V: TRBV11-2
CDR3: CASSLDGLAGLGSPSTDTQYF
DNA: TGTGCCAGCAGCTTAGACGGACTAGCGGGGTTGGGGAGTCCTAGCACAGATACGCAGTATTTT

D: NA
J: TRBJ2-6
size: few
V: TRBV7-2
CDR3: CASSADANLGANVLTF
DNA: TGTGCCAGCAGCGCGGACGCAAACCTTGGGGCCAACGTCCTGACTTTC

D: NA
J: TRBJ1-1
size: NA
V: TRBV3-1
CDR3: CASSQSQLMMGAEAFF
DNA: TGTGCCAGCAGCCAATCCCAACTCATGATGGGGGCTGAAGCTTTCTTT

D: NA
J: TRBJ2-3
size: NA
V: TRBV6-2/TRBV6-3
CDR3: CASSQDWDSSTDTQYF
DNA: TGTGCCAGCAGTCAGGACTGGGACTCATCCACAGATACGCAGTATTTT

D: NA
J: TRBJ1-5
size: NA
V: TRBV11-3
CDR3: CASSRRTGRGSNQPQHF
DNA: TGTGCCAGCAGTCGTCGTACGGGACGGGGGAGCAATCAGCCCCAGCATTTT

D: NA
J: TRBJ1-1
size: NA
V: TRBV2
CDR3: CASATTPGSGAFF
DNA: TGTGCCAGCGCGACCACACCGGGGAGCGGAGCTTTCTTT

D: TRBD1
J: TRBJ1-1
size: many
V: TRBV7-8
CDR3: CASTPLGTGNTEAFF
DNA: TGTGCCAGCACCCCGCTAGGGACAGGGAACACTGAAGCTTTCTTT

D: NA
J: TRBJ1-3
size: NA
V: TRBV28
CDR3: CASLPMGGAIYF
DNA: TGTGCCAGCCTTCCCATGGGTGGGGCCATATATTTT

D: NA
J: TRBJ1-1
size: NA
V: TRBV29-1
CDR3: CSVVSPTEAFF
DNA: TGCAGCGTTGTTTCGCCGACTGAAGCTTTCTTT

D: NA
J: TRBJ2-1
size: NA
V: TRBV4-1
CDR3: CASSQGLTGSNEQFF
DNA: TGCGCCAGCAGCCAAGGCCTGACAGGCTCCAATGAGCAGTTCTTC

D: NA
J: TRBJ2-7
size: NA
V: TRBV7-9
CDR3: CASSPEGTNPYEQYF
DNA: TGTGCCAGCAGCCCAGAAGGGACAAACCCCTACGAGCAGTACTTC

D: NA
J: TRBJ2-7
size: NA
V: TRBV14
CDR3: CASSGGRVAPRREYF
DNA: TGTGCCAGCAGCGGGGGGCGGGTGGCTCCTCGCAGAGAGTACTTC

D: NA
J: TRBJ2-1
size: NA
V: TRBV7-2
CDR3: CASSLVAAHLQIF
DNA: TGTGCCAGCAGCTTAGTTGCCGCCCATCTCCAGATCTTC

D: TRBD2
J: TRBJ2-1
size: NA
V: TRBV20-1
CDR3: CSGNWGGFEQFF
DNA: TGCAGTGGCAACTGGGGGGGGTTTGAGCAGTTCTTC

D: NA
J: TRBJ1-3
size: few
V: TRBV28
CDR3: CASVGLPVRGTIYF
DNA: TGTGCCAGCGTGGGTCTTCCCGTCCGAGGTACCATATATTTT

D: TRBD1
J: TRBJ1-1
size: NA
V: TRBV12-3/TRBV12-4
CDR3: CASSSPRTGNTEAFF
DNA: TGTGCCAGCAGTTCCCCCCGGACAGGCAACACTGAAGCTTTCTTT

D: NA
J: TRBJ2-7
size: NA
V: TRBV6-1
CDR3: CAIRPSGQLYEQYF
DNA: TGTGCTATCCGCCCCAGTGGACAGTTGTACGAGCAGTACTTC

D: NA
J: TRBJ2-5
size: few
V: TRBV20-1
CDR3: CSASDRETQYF
DNA: TGCAGTGCTAGTGACCGAGAGACCCAGTACTTC

D: TRBD1
J: TRBJ1-5
size: many
V: TRBV12-3/TRBV12-4
CDR3: CASSFGTGGNQPQHF
DNA: TGTGCCAGCAGTTTTGGGACAGGGGGCAATCAGCCCCAGCATTTT

D: NA
J: TRBJ2-6
size: few
V: TRBV7-9
CDR3: CASSPRDALLSGANVLTF
DNA: TGTGCCAGCAGCCCACGAGATGCCTTACTATCTGGGGCCAACGTCCTGACTTTC

D: NA
J: TRBJ2-5
size: few
V: TRBV27
CDR3: CASSYGGAETQYF
DNA: TGTGCCAGCAGTTATGGGGGCGCTGAGACCCAGTACTTC

D: TRBD2
J: TRBJ2-3
size: NA
V: TRBV6-2/TRBV6-3
CDR3: CASSYGMRLASDTQYF
DNA: TGTGCCAGCAGTTACGGAATGCGACTAGCCTCAGATACGCAGTATTTT

D: TRBD1
J: TRBJ1-2
size: few
V: TRBV7-2
CDR3: CASSFRQGGIYGYTF
DNA: TGTGCCAGCAGCTTTCGACAGGGTGGAATCTATGGCTACACCTTC

D: NA
J: TRBJ1-3
size: once
V: TRBV5-1
CDR3: CASSLFWGGFSGNTIYF
DNA: TGCGCCAGCAGCTTGTTCTGGGGCGGATTCTCTGGAAACACCATATATTTT

D: TRBD1
J: TRBJ1-4
size: NA
V: TRBV28
CDR3: CASTRDRDYEKLFF
DNA: TGTGCCAGCACCCGGGACAGGGATTATGAAAAACTGTTTTTT

D: NA
J: TRBJ1-5
size: NA
V: TRBV6-1
CDR3: CASASPTLYQPQHF
DNA: TGTGCCAGCGCCAGCCCTACGTTATATCAGCCCCAGCATTTT

D: TRBD1
J: TRBJ2-3
size: few
V: TRBV27
CDR3: CASSFTETGTTDTQYF
DNA: TGTGCCAGCAGTTTTACAGAGACAGGGACCACAGATACGCAGTATTTT

D: TRBD1
J: TRBJ1-3
size: NA
V: TRBV6-6
CDR3: CASSRTGEIGNTIYF
DNA: TGTGCCAGCAGTAGGACAGGGGAGATTGGAAACACCATATATTTT

D: NA
J: TRBJ1-1
size: many
V: TRBV7-2
CDR3: CASSFNREIEAFF
DNA: TGTGCCAGCAGCTTCAACAGGGAGATTGAAGCTTTCTTT

D: NA
J: TRBJ2-7
size: NA
V: TRBV7-9
CDR3: CASSLAGEQYF
DNA: TGTGCCAGCAGCTTAGCGGGCGAGCAGTACTTC

D: TRBD2
J: TRBJ2-1
size: NA
V: TRBV5-4
CDR3: CASSYGGGGSYNEQFF
DNA: TGTGCCAGCAGCTACGGCGGGGGGGGCTCCTACAATGAGCAGTTCTTC

D: TRBD2
J: TRBJ2-1
size: NA
V: TRBV28
CDR3: CASRSPGTSAPNEQFF
DNA: TGTGCCAGCAGGAGCCCCGGGACTAGTGCACCCAATGAGCAGTTCTTC

D: TRBD2
J: TRBJ2-3
size: NA
V: TRBV7-2
CDR3: CASSIRAGATDTQYF
DNA: TGTGCCAGCAGCATCAGAGCGGGGGCAACAGATACGCAGTATTTT

D: NA
J: TRBJ2-3
size: NA
V: TRBV7-3
CDR3: CASSLLEASREQYF
DNA: TGTGCCAGCAGCTTGCTGGAGGCCTCCAGGGAGCAGTATTTT

D: NA
J: TRBJ1-3
size: few
V: TRBV7-6
CDR3: CASSLSDNPGNTIYF
DNA: TGTGCCAGCAGCTTATCAGATAATCCTGGAAACACCATATATTTT

D: TRBD2
J: TRBJ2-7
size: few
V: TRBV7-2
CDR3: CASSTGGGSASPYEQYF
DNA: TGTGCCAGCAGCACCGGCGGGGGGTCGGCTAGCCCCTACGAGCAGTACTTC

D: NA
J: TRBJ1-5
size: NA
V: TRBV7-2
CDR3: CASSKEGQPQHF
DNA: TGTGCCAGCAGTAAGGAGGGGCAGCCCCAGCATTTT

D: NA
J: TRBJ2-3
size: few
V: TRBV7-2
CDR3: CASSPLGRTDTQYF
DNA: TGTGCCAGCAGCCCCCTAGGGCGCACAGATACGCAGTATTTT

D: NA
J: TRBJ2-7
size: few
V: TRBV6-1
CDR3: CASSEVNRPYEQYF
DNA: TGTGCCAGCAGTGAAGTCAACCGACCCTACGAGCAGTACTTC

D: TRBD2
J: TRBJ2-2
size: NA
V: TRBV5-4
CDR3: CASSPRRAGGAGELFF
DNA: TGTGCCAGCAGCCCACGAAGGGCGGGAGGGGCCGGGGAGCTGTTTTTT

D: NA
J: TRBJ2-6
size: NA
V: TRBV7-2
CDR3: CASSLVAASGANVLTF
DNA: TGTGCCAGCAGCTTAGTGGCGGCTTCTGGGGCCAACGTCCTGACTTTC

D: TRBD1
J: TRBJ1-5
size: many
V: TRBV4-1
CDR3: CASRGQGSGQPQHF
DNA: TGCGCCAGCCGAGGACAGGGTTCGGGTCAGCCCCAGCATTTT